These 5 T cell receptor beta chains were sequenced from one sample in a study of beta chain features in type 1 diabetes. Study results and caveats: Shortening that was moderate but significant affected the TCRB CDR3s of Type 1 diabetes patients in all four CD4+ subsets.

These receptors' antigens are unknown. Isolated RNA was reverse transcribed in full, so expressed TCRB transcripts were sequenced. TCRdb's copy holds only in-frame clones and misses some; the assay was immunoSEQ multiplex PCR. The sample has about 230,000 clones; about a sixth are singletons. The sample comprised naive CD4+ T cells from blood. Every receptor here comes from a man under 40 with type 1 diabetes.

The chain combines TRBV30 with TRBJ2-7, with D tentatively TRBD2 (5 bases). The germline gives CDR1 GTSNPN, CDR2 SVGIG (reference sequence). The CDR3 is made up of 15 amino acids. Trimming removed 4 bases at V and 1 base at J, with 17 bases between. The CDR3 DNA sequence: TGTGCCTGGACTAGGGAGAGCTGGCTATCCTACGAGCAGTACTTC. The encoded protein is CAWTRESWLSYEQYF.

The sample holds a few counts of this clone. The genes are TRBV15 and TRBJ2-1; 8 bases fit TRBD1. CDR3 size: 16 residues. The trim removed 2 bases at V and 4 bases at J, leaving 7 bases unmatched. Germline V gene lookup returns CDR1 LNHNV and CDR2 YYDKDF (reference sequence). CDR3 sequence (DNA): TGTGCCACCAGCAGACTAGACAGGGGTTCATACAATGAGCAGTTCTTC. It codes for CATSRLDRGSYNEQFF.

The chain carries TRBV18 and TRBJ2-7; D is unclear. The V and J ends lost 3 bases and 2 bases respectively, with 14 bases between them. This CDR3 contains 15 residues. Germline CDR1 and CDR2: KGHSH and LQKENI. The CDR3 bases are TGTGCCAGCTCACCCGCGACAATCCCAACCTACGAGCAGTACTTC. Translation: CASSPATIPTYEQYF.

The rearrangement joins TRBV7-9 to TRBJ2-1; D not certain. The germline CDR1 and CDR2 sequences are SEHNR and FQNEAQ (reference sequence). Deletions cut 7 bases from V and 0 bases from J, with 10 bases between. There are 14 residues in the CDR3. The CDR3 protein is CASIGRSSYNEQFF. CDR3 bases: TGTGCCAGCATTGGTCGCAGCTCCTACAATGAGCAGTTCTTC.

The rearrangement links TRBV7-9 to TRBJ2-4, with D perhaps being TRBD1 or TRBD2 (5 bases each). CDR3 length equals 13 residues. V was shortened by 1 base and J by 10 bases, with 11 bases between the two germline ends. Germline CDR1 is SEHNR and CDR2 is FQNEAQ (reference sequence). Here the CDR3 reads CASSLGAGTIQYF. Here the CDR3 DNA reads TGTGCCAGCAGCTTAGGTGCAGGGACGATTCAGTACTTC.